This TCR beta chain was identified in a study of cytomegalovirus exposure and HLA in healthy donors. Study-level results: Upon later analysis, TCR association rates were observed to vary by HLA locus, being highest for DRB1 and lowest for HLA-C.

The CDR3 length is 12 residues. From germline, CDR1 is SGHTA and CDR2 FQGNSA. Trimming took off 5 bases at V and 3 bases at J, with 5 bases between the two ends. Though nominally healthy at sampling, donors likely had unrecorded immune exposures. Note on this clone: The antigen is not known.

PCR primers comprised 60 Vbeta and 13 Jbeta primers. The assay was immunoSEQ multiplex PCR, and TCRdb's table has in-frame clones only and misses some. The table records approximately 190,000 clones, roughly 80% of them present only once. The receptor's source is a man between 45 and 60 years old in good health and CMV-seronegative. The sequenced material came from PBMCs. V gene TRBV7-2 combines with J gene TRBJ1-5; D call uncertain. The CDR3 sequence is CASSPLNQPQHF. The CDR3 DNA sequence: TGTGCCAGCAGCCCCCTCAATCAGCCCCAGCATTTT. Full variable domain (remainder filled in from reference TRBV7-2 and TRBJ1-5): GAGVSQSPSNKVTEKGKDVELRCDPISGHTALYWYRQSLGQGLEFLIYFQGNSAPDKSGLPSDRFSAERTGGSVSTLTIQRTQQEDSAVYLCASSPLNQPQHFGDGTRLSIL.